The 15 T cell receptor beta chains listed next were all sequenced from one sample in a study of T-cell reconstitution after alpha-beta-depleted transplantation in children. During its preparation, the TCRbeta library received unique molecular identifiers. In TCRdb, the PCR reads were re-called with MiXCR into one record per CDR3 protein. The sample lists 600,000 or so distinct CDR3 sequences, roughly 23% seen once, with over 12% in the top ten. This specimen consisted of PBMCs, mostly from graft donor cells, obtained 360 days after TCRalphabeta/CD19-depleted stem cell transplant. Receptor source: a boy under three years old who had a stem cell transplant for acute myeloid leukemia, so the T cells may come from the graft donor.

This chain uses TRBV20-1 with TRBJ1-5; D call uncertain. CDR1 and CDR2 (germline): DFQATT, SNEGSKA (reference sequence). This CDR3 contains 14 residues. The V end was cut by 0 bases, the J end by 0 bases, with 6 bases between. The CDR3 spells CSARERSSNQPQHF. In DNA form, the CDR3 reads TGCAGTGCTAGAGAGCGGTCTAGCAATCAGCCCCAGCATTTT.

J is TRBJ2-7 and V is TRBV20-1; D not certain. Trimming shortened V by 3 bases and J by 2 bases, and 11 bases separated the two germline ends. The CDR3 is 13 residues long. CDR1 is DFQATT, CDR2 SNEGSKA, per germline (reference sequence). This CDR3 is CSASRAIAYEQYF. CDR3 in DNA: TGCAGTGCTAGTCGGGCTATCGCCTACGAGCAGTACTTC.

V is TRBV2 and J is TRBJ2-7; 8 nucleotides match TRBD1. The CDR3 is 11 amino acids. CDR1 is SNHLY, CDR2 FYNNEI, per germline. V gave up 7 bases and J gave up 6 bases; unmatched junction bases: 2. As DNA, the CDR3 is TGTGCCAGCACTGGGACAGGCGAGCAGTACTTC. Its protein product is CASTGTGEQYF.

This clonotype was seen a handful of times. This chain joins TRBV15 and TRBJ2-1, with D unclear. V lost 2 bases to trimming and J lost 10 bases, with 12 bases between them. Germline V gene sequence: CDR1 LNHNV, CDR2 YYDKDF (reference sequence). This CDR3 contains 13 residues. This CDR3 reads CATSRSHETEQFF. CDR3 DNA sequence: TGTGCCACCAGCAGAAGCCATGAGACCGAGCAGTTCTTC.

V usage is TRBV29-1 and J usage is TRBJ1-1; no clear D gene. Looked up from germline, CDR1 is SQVTM and CDR2 is ANQGSEA. V lost 1 base, J lost 5 bases, and 5 bases lay in between. CDR3 length: 11 amino acids. The CDR3 sequence is CSVEAGTEAFF. The CDR3, as DNA: TGCAGCGTTGAAGCGGGGACTGAAGCTTTCTTT.

This CDR3 reads CSVEIQGVGTEAFF. The DNA of the CDR3 is TGCAGCGTAGAGATACAGGGGGTGGGCACTGAAGCTTTCTTT. The genes are TRBV29-1 and TRBJ1-1, with TRBD1 identical over 8 bases. The CDR3 runs 14 residues. Germline V lookup: CDR1 SQVTM, CDR2 ANQGSEA. The ends lost 6 bases at V and 4 bases at J; junction bases unmatched: 10.

The gene calls are TRBV2 and TRBJ1-1; 7 nucleotides align to TRBD1. This CDR3 contains 18 residues. After removal of 8 bases from V and 4 bases from J, the junction contained 22 bases not matched to a gene. Germline values: CDR1 SNHLY, CDR2 FYNNEI. CDR3 nucleotide sequence: TGTGCCAGCCCCTTCTCCACACCGGGACAGCGGGTTGCCACTGAAGCTTTCTTT. This sequence encodes CASPFSTPGQRVATEAFF. The full variable domain, completed using reference TRBV2 and TRBJ1-1, is EPEVTQTPSHQVTQMGQEVILRCVPISNHLYFYWYRQILGQKVEFLVSFYNNEISEKSEIFDDQFSVERPDGSNFTLKIRSTKLEDSAMYFCASPFSTPGQRVATEAFFGQGTRLTVV.

This clonotype was observed a few times. The rearrangement joins TRBV10-1 to TRBJ2-1; 8 bases line up with TRBD2. Trimming at V came to 10 bases and at J to 5 bases, leaving 16 bases not matched to a gene. The germline CDR1 and CDR2 sequences are WNHNN and SYGVQD (reference sequence). CDR3 size: 16 residues. CDR3 nucleotide sequence: TGCGCCACCAACACTGGACTAGCCCCTTTAGACAATGAGCAGTTCTTC. Its protein is CATNTGLAPLDNEQFF.

This clonotype was recorded a few times. J is TRBJ2-3 and V is TRBV12-3 or TRBV12-4, with D tentatively TRBD2 (5 bases). V was cut by 4 bases and J by 0 bases, with 11 bases left in between. The CDR3 totals 15 residues. The CDR3 region has the DNA TGTGCCAGCAGTTGGGGTAGCGCGAGCACAGATACGCAGTATTTT. Its translation is CASSWGSASTDTQYF.

This chain joins TRBV6-1 and TRBJ2-5, with D tentatively TRBD1 (5 bases). The V end was cut by 6 bases, the J end by 5 bases, with 16 bases between. This CDR3 has 14 residues. The germline V gene has CDR1 MNHNS and CDR2 SASEGT. The CDR3 DNA reads as TGTGCCAGCAGCCCCTCGCCAGGGCTGGAGACCCAGTACTTC. It yields the protein CASSPSPGLETQYF.

The chain joins TRBV5-1 to TRBJ2-1; the match to TRBD1 covers 7 bases. From germline, CDR1 is SGHRS and CDR2 YFSETQ. V lost 5 bases, J lost 0 bases, and 8 bases stayed unmatched. The CDR3 runs 16 residues. CDR3: CASRDITGVSYNEQFF. CDR3 nucleotide sequence: TGCGCCAGCAGAGACATAACAGGGGTCTCCTACAATGAGCAGTTCTTC.

This clonotype was found a few times. This chain uses TRBV29-1 with TRBJ2-3; D possibly matches TRBD1 or TRBD2 (5 bases each). V lost 8 bases and J 1 base, leaving 16 bases between the germline ends. The CDR3 spans 14 residues. Per germline, CDR1 SQVTM and CDR2 ANQGSEA. CDR3 amino acids: CSLKSRGGTDTQYF. The CDR3 nucleotides read TGCAGCCTGAAGAGCAGAGGGGGCACAGATACGCAGTATTTT.

This clonotype turned up a few times. The chain joins TRBV25-1 to TRBJ2-7, with 7 nucleotides matching TRBD1. The length of the CDR3 is 13 residues. Germline lookup yields CDR1 MGHDK and CDR2 SYGVNS. V was pared by 7 bases and J by 5 bases, with 8 bases of the junction left unmatched. The CDR3 protein is CASMSPGGNEQYV. CDR3 nucleotide sequence: TGTGCCAGCATGAGCCCAGGGGGAAACGAGCAGTACGTC.

The V gene is TRBV28, the J gene TRBJ2-3; 8 bases map to TRBD2. The CDR3 runs to 16 residues. V was clipped by 3 bases and J by 3 bases; unmatched bases: 8. From germline, CDR1 is MDHEN and CDR2 SYDVKM. The CDR3 DNA follows: TGTGCCAGCAGTTTCGATCCTAGCGGGTTAACAGATACGCAGTATTTT. Translated, it gives CASSFDPSGLTDTQYF.

This clonotype has just a few counts. CDR3 amino acids: CSAYRDRGLGEQFF. CDR3 nucleotide sequence: TGCAGTGCTTACCGGGACAGGGGGCTTGGTGAGCAGTTCTTC. V and J are TRBV20-1 and TRBJ2-1, with TRBD1 matching 12 bases. Trimming at V came to 5 bases and at J to 9 bases, leaving 8 bases not matched to a gene. The germline V gene encodes CDR1 DFQATT and CDR2 SNEGSKA (reference sequence). This CDR3 comprises 14 residues.